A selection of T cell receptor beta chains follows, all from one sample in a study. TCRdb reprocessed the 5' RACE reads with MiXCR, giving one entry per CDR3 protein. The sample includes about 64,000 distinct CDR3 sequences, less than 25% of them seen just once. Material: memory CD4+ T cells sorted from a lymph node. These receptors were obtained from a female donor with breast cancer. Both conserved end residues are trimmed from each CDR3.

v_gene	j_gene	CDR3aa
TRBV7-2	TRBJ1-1	ASSLSRDNEAF
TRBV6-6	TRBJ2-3	ASRGNRDRED
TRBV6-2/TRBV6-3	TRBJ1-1	ASTGDLNTEAF
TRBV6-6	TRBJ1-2	ASVDRVWGYT
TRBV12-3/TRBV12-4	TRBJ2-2	ASTRQGAGTGELF
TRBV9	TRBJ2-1	ASSVTWTLYNEQF
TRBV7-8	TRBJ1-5	ASSLDRGNYQPQH
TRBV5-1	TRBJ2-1	ASNPSGLAGYEQF
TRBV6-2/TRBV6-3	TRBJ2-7	ASSWTGRAEQY
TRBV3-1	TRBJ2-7	ASSRQGPTTGSEQY
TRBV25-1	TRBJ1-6	ASSETRTLSPLH
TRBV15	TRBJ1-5	ATSRWYQQPQH
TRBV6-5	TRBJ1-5	ASSYSTGANQPQH
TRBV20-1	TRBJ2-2	SARSNSPRWPGELF
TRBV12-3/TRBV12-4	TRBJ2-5	ASSLGGTQY
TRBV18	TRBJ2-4	ASSPDQGANIQY
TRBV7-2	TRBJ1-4	ASSSQGAREKLF
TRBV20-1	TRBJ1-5	SARSFQGYQPQH
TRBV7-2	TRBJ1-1	ASSLQTGMAEAF
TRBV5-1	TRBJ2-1	ASRASGSSYNEQS
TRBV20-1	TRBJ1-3	SAPGTATGNTIY
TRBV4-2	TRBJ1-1	ASSPPIGSLNTEAF
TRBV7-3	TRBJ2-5	ASSLTRVETQY
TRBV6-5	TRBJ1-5	ASSLRGINQPQH
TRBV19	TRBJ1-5	ASKRTGGDQPQH
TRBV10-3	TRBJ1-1	AIREGEIDRANTEAF
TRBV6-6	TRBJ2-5	ASSYSNQQETQY
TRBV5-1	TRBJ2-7	ASSLDTGSYYEQY
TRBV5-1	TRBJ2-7	ASSLELGRGSEQY
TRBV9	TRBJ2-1	ASSADPSFYNEQF
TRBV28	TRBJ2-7	ASTLTTSRSYEQY
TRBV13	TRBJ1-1	ASSPWGKTGKNTEAF
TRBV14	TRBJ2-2	ASSPFSGRRELF
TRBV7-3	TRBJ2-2	VSSSAGDQGGELF
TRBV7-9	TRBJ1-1	ASSYRDVTEAF
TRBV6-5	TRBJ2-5	ASRGGETQY
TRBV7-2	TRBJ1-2	ASSLEVWRGYGYT
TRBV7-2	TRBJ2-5	ASSLGWQETQY
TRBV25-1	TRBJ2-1	ASSSSGTSGREGQF
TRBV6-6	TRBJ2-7	ASSYSTSGRLYEQY
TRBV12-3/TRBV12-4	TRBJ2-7	ASSLDSYEQY
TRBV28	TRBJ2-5	ASSRTARQGRGETQY
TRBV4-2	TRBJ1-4	ASSQVGQVKKLF
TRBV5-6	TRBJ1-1	ASLRDAEGTEAF
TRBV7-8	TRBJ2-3	ASTKSWLPDTQY
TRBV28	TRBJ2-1	ASSSYREEF
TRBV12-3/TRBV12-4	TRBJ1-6	ASSPDRGNSPLH
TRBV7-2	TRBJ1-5	ASSSPATNQPQH
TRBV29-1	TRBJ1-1	SVATRAQGGEAF
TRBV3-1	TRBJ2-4	ASSQGDIQY
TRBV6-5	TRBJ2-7	ASSSRESYEQY
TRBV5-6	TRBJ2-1	ASRPFGGNEQF
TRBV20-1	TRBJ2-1	SAPEARRGVSYNEQF
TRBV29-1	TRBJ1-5	SVEGANQPQH
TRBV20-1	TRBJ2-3	SASQGGDTQY
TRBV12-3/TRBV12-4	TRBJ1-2	ASSPVGLANYGYT
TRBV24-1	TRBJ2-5	ATSDPQSGVGETQY
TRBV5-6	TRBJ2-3	ASSLVGADTQY
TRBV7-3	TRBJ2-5	ASSYRPPGHGETQY
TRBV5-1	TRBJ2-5	ASSLRHRGQETQY